This record covers a single T cell receptor beta chain. Its matching antigen is unknown. The data were obtained in a study of CD8+ T cells in alopecia areata. Trimming took off 5 bases at V and 3 bases at J, with 14 bases between the two ends. The CDR3 consists of 14 residues. The V gene's germline CDR1 is SGHRS and CDR2 YFSETQ. The sequencing template was cDNA reverse transcribed from extracted RNA. Only in-frame clones appear in the TCRdb table, and some are missing; sequencing was by immunoSEQ multiplex PCR. The profile covers 150,000 to 200,000 clones, with about 65% appearing a single time and about 1.3% taken by the ten largest. As to treatment: oral pan-JAK inhibitor, 5-10 mg twice daily. Lesional scalp tissue (obtained by punch biopsy) and peripheral blood were collected from alopecia areata patients. Whole-study findings and limits: For patients receiving tofacitinib, scalp clonality and expanded CD8+ clones among the top 100 significantly decreased. Compared with normal scalp, lesional scalp had higher clonality and more expanded CD8+ clones.

V is TRBV5-1 and J is TRBJ1-1, with unresolved D. Sequences were derived from CD4+ T cells sorted from blood, sampled around week 50, from a patient treated with tofacitinib. This receptor was taken from a human donor with alopecia areata. CDR3 in amino acids: CASSRTKTDTEAFF. CDR3 in DNA: TGCGCCAGCAGTAGGACTAAAACGGACACTGAAGCTTTCTTT.